This T cell receptor beta chain was sequenced for a study of cytomegalovirus exposure and HLA in healthy donors. Whole-study results and caveats: It was likely that a cluster of highly shared sequence variants was a sequencing artifact.

Concerning this clone itself: Antigen unknown.

The PCR ran on 60 Vbeta and 13 Jbeta primers. The data were produced by immunoSEQ multiplex PCR, yet TCRdb's version contains in-frame clones alone and is incomplete. The data hold around 91,000 clones, with 64% observed a single time. The germline V gene has CDR1 SGHTA and CDR2 FQGTGA. V lost 5 bases and J lost 6; bases outside the gene matches: 3. The CDR3 runs to 13 residues. The V call is TRBV7-3, the J call TRBJ2-4, with 8 bases matching TRBD1. The sequence was obtained from a man aged 60 to 69 in good health and CMV-seronegative. Source material: PBMCs. CDR3 protein: CASSLDRANIQYF. CDR3 DNA sequence: TGTGCCAGCAGCCTGGACAGGGCAAACATTCAGTACTTC.